The 21 T cell receptor beta chains listed next were all sequenced from one sample in a study of CD8 T cells in ankylosing spondylitis. TCRdb re-called the 5' RACE reads with MiXCR, one entry per CDR3 protein. The data contain fewer than 250,000 distinct CDR3 sequences, approximately 10% of them singletons. The sequencing input was blood, either unsorted or a sorted T cell fraction (not recorded which). These TCRs come from a male donor with ankylosing spondylitis or in good health (not recorded which).

On this clonotype: A single base separates this from a much larger clone, so it may be a read error. The chain links TRBV2 to TRBJ2-3; no definite D call. Germline loops: CDR1 SNHLY, CDR2 FYNNEI. The CDR3 is 15 amino acids. The CDR3 DNA sequence: TGTGCCAACAGTGTCGGAATAGCCAGCACAGATACGCAGTATTTT. Residues: CANSVGIASTDTQYF.

This clonotype was counted many times. The V call is TRBV30, the J call TRBJ2-5; weak D call: TRBD2 (6 bases). The germline CDR1 and CDR2 sequences are GTSNPN and SVGIG (reference sequence). This CDR3 spans 13 amino acids. Deletions cut 5 bases from V and 5 bases from J, with 15 bases between. CDR3 sequence: CAWGTLPGETQYF. The CDR3 nucleotides read TGTGCCTGGGGGACTCTCCCAGGGGAGACCCAGTACTTC.

Concerning this clonotype itself: A much larger clone lies a single base off, so this may be a read error. The rearrangement joins TRBV20-1 to TRBJ2-5; D gene uncertain. Germline loops: CDR1 DFQATT, CDR2 SNEGSKA (reference sequence). The CDR3 contains 13 residues. V lost 7 bases and J 5 bases, leaving 17 bases between the germline ends. The CDR3 bases are TGCAGTGTTAGGGCCCACACCGGGGAGACCCAGTACTTC. This encodes CSVRAHTGETQYF.

This clonotype was observed many times. V and J are TRBV12-3 or TRBV12-4 and TRBJ2-7; 7 bases match TRBD1. This CDR3 has 13 residues. Trimming at V came to 4 bases and at J to 6 bases, leaving 6 bases not matched to a gene. In DNA, the CDR3 is TGTGCCAGCAGTTCGACAGGGCGGATCGAGCAGTACTTC. Translation gives CASSSTGRIEQYF.

A single count supports this clonotype. The V and J genes are TRBV7-9 and TRBJ2-7; 9 bases line up with TRBD1. CDR1 is SEHNR and CDR2 is FQNEAQ in the germline V gene (reference sequence). The CDR3 extends over 14 amino acids. Trimming took 4 bases from V and 3 from J; bases not matched to a gene: 4. CDR3 in amino acids: CASSYRGQGYEQYF. Written as DNA, the CDR3 is TGTGCCAGCAGCTACAGGGGGCAGGGCTACGAGCAGTACTTC.

This clonotype was recorded many times. This chain connects TRBV12-3 or TRBV12-4 to TRBJ2-2; 7 bases agree with TRBD1. The length of the CDR3 is 15 residues. Trimming cost V 6 bases and J 1 base; bases outside gene matches: 5. The CDR3 DNA sequence: TGTGCCAGCAGAACCGGACAGGTGAACACCGGGGAGCTGTTTTTT. It is translated as CASRTGQVNTGELFF.

The table lists this clonotype with a few counts. V usage is TRBV5-6 and J usage is TRBJ1-2; D gene ambiguous. CDR1 and CDR2 from the germline V gene are SGHDT and YYEEEE. The CDR3 has 15 amino acids. V was pared by 2 bases and J by 8 bases, with 19 bases between. The CDR3 sequence is CASSLQKAAVDGYTF. The DNA for the CDR3 is TGTGCCAGCAGCTTACAAAAGGCCGCGGTCGACGGCTACACCTTC.

V and J are TRBV20-1 and TRBJ1-2; TRBD1 matches 7 bases. Trimming took 6 bases from V and 4 from J; bases not matched to a gene: 14. Per germline, CDR1 DFQATT and CDR2 SNEGSKA (reference sequence). CDR3 length equals 15 residues. This chain's CDR3 is CSARPTGEKGYGYTF. For the CDR3, the DNA is TGCAGTGCACGACCTACAGGGGAAAAGGGCTATGGCTACACCTTC.

This clonotype was found many times. The CDR3 DNA is TGTGCCAGCAGTTACGCGAACACCGGGGAGCTGTTTTTT. The encoded protein is CASSYANTGELFF. The chain recombines TRBV6-5 with TRBJ2-2; D is unresolved. Trimming cost V 2 bases and J 0 bases, with 1 base left between them. The CDR3 covers 13 residues. CDR1 MNHEY and CDR2 SVGAGI come from the germline V gene.

The table lists this clonotype with many counts. The rearrangement joins TRBV29-1 to TRBJ1-2, with D tentatively TRBD1 (5 bases). Between the trimmed V and J ends, which lost 0 bases and 5 bases, there was a span of 10 bases. Per germline, CDR1 SQVTM and CDR2 ANQGSEA. This CDR3 spans 13 amino acids. CDR3 coding DNA: TGCAGCGTTGAAGATGGGGCAGGATATGGCTACACCTTC. This sequence encodes CSVEDGAGYGYTF.

This clonotype was seen repeatedly, ten times or more. The chain combines TRBV24-1 with TRBJ2-3; either TRBD1 or TRBD2 may fit D (5 bases each). Germline lookup yields CDR1 KGHDR and CDR2 SFDVKD. This CDR3 region has 16 residues. V was shortened by 4 bases and J by 4 bases, with 17 bases between the two germline ends. CDR3 residues: CATSDPRGSRADTQYF. For the CDR3, the DNA is TGTGCCACCAGTGACCCGAGGGGTAGCCGCGCAGATACGCAGTATTTT.

This clonotype was found many times. This sequence joins TRBV20-1 and TRBJ1-2, with 10 bases aligning to TRBD1. In germline, CDR1 is DFQATT, CDR2 SNEGSKA (reference sequence). The CDR3 totals 13 residues. J gave up 8 bases and V 5 bases, and 8 bases lay outside the gene matches. The CDR3 DNA sequence: TGCAGTGCTCCCGGGACAGGGGCGGTGGGCTACACCTTC. Protein: CSAPGTGAVGYTF.

Concerning this clonotype itself: This could be a read error, since a much larger clone is one nucleotide away. The CDR3 nucleotides read TGTGCCAGCACGCTAGCGGGAGATTACAATGGGCAGTTCTTC. Translation gives CASTLAGDYNGQFF. The V and J genes are TRBV2 and TRBJ2-1, with 10 bases that match TRBD2. CDR3 length: 14 residues. CDR1 SNHLY and CDR2 FYNNEI come from the germline V gene.

This clonotype was observed at least ten times. The chain couples TRBV6-1 to TRBJ2-3; TRBD2 matches at 14 bases. Looked up from germline, CDR1 is MNHNS and CDR2 is SASEGT. J lost 4 bases, V lost 4 bases, and 10 bases had no gene match. The CDR3 is 18 residues long. Written as DNA, the CDR3 is TGTGCCAGCAGTGCCACGATAGGGACTAGCGGGAGACCAGATACGCAGTATTTT. This gives the protein CASSATIGTSGRPDTQYF.

This clonotype was detected a few times. The chain employs TRBV7-9 and TRBJ2-5; D gene unclear. The germline V and J ends were trimmed by 3 bases and 5 bases, with 13 bases remaining between them. There are 14 residues in the CDR3. Germline assignment: CDR1 SEHNR and CDR2 FQNEAQ (reference sequence). The DNA of the CDR3 is TGTGCCAGCAGCTTCGACCTGATGGGGGAGACCCAGTACTTC. Its protein is CASSFDLMGETQYF.

This clonotype was counted ten times or more. The chain carries TRBV5-1 and TRBJ1-1, with 8 bases fitting TRBD1. J lost 0 bases, V lost 7 bases, and 2 bases had no gene match. The germline gives CDR1 SGHRS, CDR2 YFSETQ. This CDR3 is 13 amino acids long. The chain's CDR3 is CASGTGMNTEAFF. DNA for the CDR3: TGCGCCAGCGGGACAGGAATGAACACTGAAGCTTTCTTT.

This clonotype was found many times. V and J are TRBV30 and TRBJ1-1, with TRBD1 identical over 8 bases. The CDR3 sequence is 13 residues long. In germline, CDR1 is GTSNPN, CDR2 SVGIG (reference sequence). After removal of 3 bases from V and 5 bases from J, the junction contained 5 bases not matched to a gene. The DNA of the CDR3 is TGTGCCTGGAGCGTTACAGGGGGGACTGAAGCTTTCTTT. The encoded protein is CAWSVTGGTEAFF. Complete variable domain (other parts from reference TRBV30 and TRBJ1-1): SQTIHQWPATLVQPVGSPLSLECTVEGTSNPNLYWYRQAAGRGLQLLFYSVGIGQISSEVPQNLSASRPQDRQFILSSKKLLLSDSGFYLCAWSVTGGTEAFFGQGTRLTVV.

This clonotype has at least ten counts. The J gene is TRBJ2-5, the V gene TRBV20-1; D possibly corresponds to TRBD1 (6 bases). Germline V gene data show CDR1 as DFQATT and CDR2 as SNEGSKA (reference sequence). This CDR3 has 15 residues. Trimming left V 0 bases short and J 4 bases short, with 15 bases between. CDR3 sequence (DNA): TGCAGTGCTAGAGATTTAGCAGGGGCGAGAGAGACCCAGTACTTC. This encodes CSARDLAGARETQYF.

This chain joins TRBV2 and TRBJ2-5; no definite D call. Trimming removed 7 bases from V and 1 base from J, with 7 bases in between. CDR3 length equals 12 residues. Germline V gene data show CDR1 as SNHLY and CDR2 as FYNNEI. The CDR3 protein is CASKKSQETQYF. CDR3 bases: TGTGCCAGCAAAAAGTCCCAAGAGACCCAGTACTTC.

This clonotype was recorded at least ten times. The V call is TRBV10-3, the J call TRBJ2-7, with TRBD2 as a possible D gene (7 bases). Between the trimmed V and J ends, which lost 11 bases and 13 bases, there was a span of 36 bases. Germline V gives CDR1 ENHRY, CDR2 SYGVKD. The CDR3 loop spans 16 amino acids. Here the CDR3 reads CAAGDGQLNISASAYF. Written as DNA, the CDR3 is TGTGCCGCGGGAGATGGACAGCTAAACATTTCCGCTTCCGCCTACTTC.

This clonotype was seen repeatedly, ten times or more. The chain employs TRBV5-6 and TRBJ2-2, with 8 bases matching TRBD2. V shed 0 bases, J shed 0 bases, and the junction held 1 base outside the gene matches. The CDR3 runs 16 residues. Per the germline V gene, CDR1 is SGHDT and CDR2 is YYEEEE. This chain's CDR3 is CASSLAGGPNTGELFF. The CDR3 nucleotides are TGTGCCAGCAGCTTGGCGGGAGGGCCGAACACCGGGGAGCTGTTTTTT.